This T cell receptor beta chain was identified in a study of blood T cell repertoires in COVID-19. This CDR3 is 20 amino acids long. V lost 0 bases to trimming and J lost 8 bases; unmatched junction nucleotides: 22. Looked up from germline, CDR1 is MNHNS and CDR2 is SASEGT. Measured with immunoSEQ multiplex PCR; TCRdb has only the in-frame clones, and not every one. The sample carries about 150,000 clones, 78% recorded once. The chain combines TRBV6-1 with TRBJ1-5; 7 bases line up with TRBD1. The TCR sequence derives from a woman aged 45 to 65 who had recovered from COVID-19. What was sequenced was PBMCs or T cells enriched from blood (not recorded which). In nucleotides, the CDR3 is TGTGCCAGCAGTGAAGCCCAAATCCCGGGACAGAGGATTCCGAAGGAGCCCCAGCATTTT. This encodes CASSEAQIPGQRIPKEPQHF.